This TCR beta chain stems from a study of blood T cell repertoires in COVID-19. Turning to the study itself: The samples span acute and convalescent COVID-19 from the United States, Italy and Spain. PBMCs, B-cell-depleted T cells, or T cells were the source of the cDNA or gDNA that made up the material.

Authors' analysis steps: It was from reference gene primer amplification that nucleated cell counts were estimated. The table came from immunoSEQ multiplex PCR; TCRdb's copy has only in-frame clones and leaves some out. Clone size and V and J calls were adopted from that table, with D and trimming inferred from the DNA. Of some 70,000 clones in the sample, roughly 88% were seen once. The CDR3 is made up of 12 amino acids. The V end was cut by 5 bases, the J end by 14 bases, with 16 bases between. Germline V lookup: CDR1 MNHEY, CDR2 SMNVEV (reference sequence). The rearrangement joins TRBV27 to TRBJ2-1; D unclear. The specimen sequenced was peripheral blood. This TCR came from a woman aged 70 to 79 with acute or convalescent COVID-19. DNA for the CDR3: TGTGCCAGCAGTCCGTTCCTTGGTCGAGAGTTCTTC. This sequence encodes CASSPFLGREFF.